Listed below are T cell receptor beta chains from one sample, sequenced in a study of blood T cells in healthy people across ages. Each CDR3 protein gets one entry after TCRdb re-called the 5' RACE reads with MiXCR. Of over 1.5 million distinct CDR3 sequences listed, just under 50% are singletons. Sequencing input: blood. The receptors derive from a woman between 40 and 50 years old in good health. Each CDR3 is given with its conserved first and last residue. The D gene is left open where the match is weak. Size is omitted from some rows. Given values are once, few, many or a class for expanded clones.

cdr3_nt	cdr3_aa	d_call	clone_size	v_call	j_call
TGTGCCAGCAGCGATGAACCGGGACCCAGCACAGATACGCAGTATTTT	CASSDEPGPSTDTQYF	.	.	TRBV9	TRBJ2-3
TGCAGTGCTAAAGACGGGGGCGTAGCTAGCAATGAGCAGTTCTTC	CSAKDGGVASNEQFF	.	.	TRBV20-1	TRBJ2-1
TGTGCCAGCAGCCAAGGTGCTAGATCCTACGATGGGCAGTACTTC	CASSQGARSYDGQYF	.	.	TRBV7-2	TRBJ2-7
TGTGCCAGCCGAACCACCCAGGGGCCCCAGCATTTT	CASRTTQGPQHF	.	.	TRBV12-3/TRBV12-4	TRBJ1-5
TGCAGTGCGACCGGGACGGAGATAGCCAAAAACATTCAGTACTTC	CSATGTEIAKNIQYF	.	.	TRBV20-1	TRBJ2-4
TGTGCCAGCAGCCCCGGGACAGGTATCACAGATACGCAGTATTTT	CASSPGTGITDTQYF	TRBD1	few	TRBV18	TRBJ2-3
TGTGCCAGCAGCGCCCGGACAGGGGGCAGTTACAATGAGCAGTTCTTC	CASSARTGGSYNEQFF	TRBD1	.	TRBV9	TRBJ2-1
TGTGCCAGCAGTTTGTACCGGGACAGGGGGCATTCAGAGACCCAGTACTTC	CASSLYRDRGHSETQYF	TRBD1	.	TRBV28	TRBJ2-5
TGTGCCAGCAGCCAAGAGAGAGGTGTAACATTGGGAGATACGCAGTATTTT	CASSQERGVTLGDTQYF	.	.	TRBV14	TRBJ2-3
TGTGCCAGCGGTACAGGGCACGGAGGCTACACCTTC	CASGTGHGGYTF	.	.	TRBV27	TRBJ1-2
TGTGCCAGCAGCTCCTCAGGACAGATGAACACTGAAGCTTTCTTT	CASSSSGQMNTEAFF	.	.	TRBV7-9	TRBJ1-1
TGTGCCAGCAGTTACTCGATGACTAGCGGGGGGGAATTTACAGATACGCAGTATTTT	CASSYSMTSGGEFTDTQYF	TRBD2	once	TRBV6-5	TRBJ2-3
TGTGCCAGCAGCTTAGTTGGCGGGGGGCACGAGACCCAGTACTTC	CASSLVGGGHETQYF	TRBD2	few	TRBV7-2	TRBJ2-5
TGCAGCGTTGAAAAGGGTGTAGAGACCCAGTACTTC	CSVEKGVETQYF	.	.	TRBV29-1	TRBJ2-5
TGTGCCAGCAGCCACGGTGGGAATAGCAATCAGCCCCAGCATTTT	CASSHGGNSNQPQHF	.	.	TRBV4-2	TRBJ1-5
TGTGCCAGCAGACCTCTAGGCTACATCGAGGACGAGCAGTACTTC	CASRPLGYIEDEQYF	.	.	TRBV7-9	TRBJ2-7
TGCAGTGCTAGATCGGGGGGGCCGAGCGAGCAGTACTTC	CSARSGGPSEQYF	TRBD2	.	TRBV20-1	TRBJ2-7
TGCGCCAGCAGCGTACCAATTCTCAATGAGCAGTTCTTC	CASSVPILNEQFF	.	.	TRBV9	TRBJ2-1
TGTGCCAGCATCACGCCGGGCTTTTACGAGCAGTACTTC	CASITPGFYEQYF	.	.	TRBV6-2/TRBV6-3	TRBJ2-7
TGCGCCAGCAGCCAGCTAGAGCGGACAGAGACGCAGTATTTT	CASSQLERTETQYF	.	.	TRBV4-1	TRBJ2-3
TGTGCCAGCAGTTACGAGGCGGGGGGGCGGGAGCAGTTCTTC	CASSYEAGGREQFF	TRBD2	.	TRBV6-6	TRBJ2-1
TGTGCCAGCAGCCAAGATGTTAACGCACAGGGGGTAGGGGACGGCACAGATACGCAGTATTTT	CASSQDVNAQGVGDGTDTQYF	TRBD1	.	TRBV14	TRBJ2-3
TGCAGTGCTGAGATCGGTTGGGTTTATCCCTCCGAGCAGTACTTC	CSAEIGWVYPSEQYF	.	.	TRBV20-1	TRBJ2-7
TGCAGTGCTTGGAAGGACTTTTTTGCGGATACGCAGTATTTT	CSAWKDFFADTQYF	.	.	TRBV20-1	TRBJ2-3
TGCAGTGCTTCCGACAGGTTCTACGAGCAGTACTTC	CSASDRFYEQYF	.	few	TRBV20-1	TRBJ2-7
TGTGCCAGCAGCGCAGGGACAGGGAAAGCCTACGAGCAGTACTTC	CASSAGTGKAYEQYF	TRBD1	.	TRBV13	TRBJ2-7
TGTGCCAGCAGTTACCAGGGGATATCCTACAATGAGCAGTTCTTC	CASSYQGISYNEQFF	.	.	TRBV6-6	TRBJ2-1
TGTGCCAGCAGCCAGGGGACAGGGGGCGGTCGAGAGACCCAGTACTTC	CASSQGTGGGRETQYF	TRBD1	.	TRBV3-1	TRBJ2-5
TGCGCCAGCAGCCAAGGTTCCGGACTAGCGGGGGGCGTGACAGATACGCAGTATTTT	CASSQGSGLAGGVTDTQYF	TRBD2	.	TRBV4-3	TRBJ2-3
TGCGCCAGCAGCTTGTATAGGGCAGATACGCAGTATTTT	CASSLYRADTQYF	.	many	TRBV5-1	TRBJ2-3
TGTGCCAGCAGCTTAGGGCGTCAGCTAGCCATTTCACCCCTCCACTTT	CASSLGRQLAISPLHF	.	.	TRBV7-2	TRBJ1-6
TGCAGCGTCCAGAGGGACAGCTACGAGCAGTACTTC	CSVQRDSYEQYF	TRBD1	few	TRBV29-1	TRBJ2-7
TGCGCCAGCAGCCAAGAGGAGGAGACAGGGGCTCAGAACACTGAAGCTTTCTTT	CASSQEEETGAQNTEAFF	TRBD1	few	TRBV4-1	TRBJ1-1
TGTGCCAGCAGCTCTCAGTCGTGGGGCGACGAGCAGTACTTC	CASSSQSWGDEQYF	.	.	TRBV7-6	TRBJ2-7
TGTGCCAGCAGCCAAGGTGGCAGCGGGCCGGGAAACATTCAGTACTTC	CASSQGGSGPGNIQYF	.	many	TRBV4-2	TRBJ2-4
TGTGCCAGCAGCGGGAGCGGGTACGATACGCAGTATTTT	CASSGSGYDTQYF	.	.	TRBV7-2	TRBJ2-3
TGCAGTGCTAGAGGGCCTAGCGGGGGGGTTCGCCTCGGCACAGATACGCAGTATTTT	CSARGPSGGVRLGTDTQYF	TRBD2	few	TRBV20-1	TRBJ2-3
TGTGCCAGCAGTTTAGGGGGCGCGGAAGAGACCCAGTACTTC	CASSLGGAEETQYF	TRBD1	many	TRBV5-1	TRBJ2-5
TGTGCCACCAGTGACCCTCTGGGACTAGCAGACGCAGATACGCAGTATTTT	CATSDPLGLADADTQYF	TRBD2	few	TRBV24-1	TRBJ2-3
TGCGCCAGCAGCTTGACAGGGGATTCGGGGTATGGCTACACCTTC	CASSLTGDSGYGYTF	TRBD1	few	TRBV5-1	TRBJ1-2
TGCAGCGTCCGGGACAGGGCGAACACCGGGGAGCTGTTTTTT	CSVRDRANTGELFF	TRBD1	few	TRBV29-1	TRBJ2-2